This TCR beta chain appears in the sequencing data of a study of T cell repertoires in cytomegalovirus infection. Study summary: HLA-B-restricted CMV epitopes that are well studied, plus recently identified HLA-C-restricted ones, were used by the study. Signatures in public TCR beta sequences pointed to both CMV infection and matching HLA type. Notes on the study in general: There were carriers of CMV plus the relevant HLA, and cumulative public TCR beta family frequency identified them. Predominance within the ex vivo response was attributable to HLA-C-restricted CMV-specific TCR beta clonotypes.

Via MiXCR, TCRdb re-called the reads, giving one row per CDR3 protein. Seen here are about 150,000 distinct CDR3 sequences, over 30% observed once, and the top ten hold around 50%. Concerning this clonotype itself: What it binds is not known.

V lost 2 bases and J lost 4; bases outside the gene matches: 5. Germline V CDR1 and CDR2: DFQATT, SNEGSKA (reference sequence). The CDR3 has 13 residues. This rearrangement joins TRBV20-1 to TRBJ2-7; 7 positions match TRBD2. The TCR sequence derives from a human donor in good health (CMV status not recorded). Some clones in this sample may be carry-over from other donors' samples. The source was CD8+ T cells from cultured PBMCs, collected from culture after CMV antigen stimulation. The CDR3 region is CSARMPGGYEQYF. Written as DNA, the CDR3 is TGCAGTGCTAGAATGCCGGGGGGATACGAGCAGTACTTC.